This entry concerns a single TCR beta chain. These data belong to a study of blood T cell repertoires in COVID-19. Overall study: Samples representing acute and convalescent COVID-19 were sourced from the United States, Italy and Spain. T cells, B-cell-depleted T cells, or PBMCs provided the cDNA or gDNA that served as material.

Original processing methods: Cell counts per sample came from amplifying reference gene primers. Assay: immunoSEQ multiplex PCR; the TCRdb copy retains only in-frame clones and omits some. The DNA was the basis for D and trimming; V, J and clone size are from that table. The sample yields roughly 26,000 clones, approximately 86% seen once. The germline V and J ends were trimmed by 3 bases and 3 bases, with 9 bases remaining between them. Germline V gene sequence: CDR1 KGHSH, CDR2 LQKENI. This CDR3 region has 13 residues. This receptor was obtained from an older man with acute or convalescent COVID-19. Sequenced: peripheral blood. The gene calls are TRBV18 and TRBJ2-7; no firm D call. CDR3 nucleotides: TGTGCCAGCTCACCTGACACTTTCTACGAGCAGTACTTC. Protein: CASSPDTFYEQYF. Filled out from reference TRBV18 and TRBJ2-7, the complete variable domain reads NAGVMQNPRHLVRRRGQEARLRCSPMKGHSHVYWYRQLPEEGLKFMVYLQKENIIDESGMPKERFSAEFPKEGPSILRIQQVVRGDSAAYFCASSPDTFYEQYFGPGTRLTVT.